These 17 T cell receptor beta chains were sequenced from one sample in a study of blood T cells in healthy people across ages. The use of a sample-barcoded 5' primer and a J-beta primer mix characterized a second PCR of roughly 7 to 11 cycles. A single record per CDR3 protein comes from TCRdb applying MiXCR to the 5' RACE reads. The sample yields hundreds of thousands of distinct CDR3 sequences, about 30% seen once. Sequencing was performed on blood. The receptor set was obtained from a woman of 80 years or more in good health.

This clonotype has ten or more counts. The V and J genes are TRBV7-2 and TRBJ1-2; 7 nucleotides match TRBD1. There are 15 residues in the CDR3. Unmatched junction bases numbered 8, after V lost 3 bases and J lost 4 bases. Germline V gene sequence: CDR1 SGHTA, CDR2 FQGNSA. CDR3 sequence (DNA): TGTGCCAGCAGCTTCCGGCAGGGGGGTGTCTATGGCTACACCTTC. This codes for CASSFRQGGVYGYTF.

This clonotype occurred many times. V is TRBV4-2 and J is TRBJ2-5; 10 nucleotides match TRBD2. The CDR3 has 15 amino acids. Germline V gives CDR1 LGHNA, CDR2 YNFKEQ. With V trimmed by 4 bases and J by 0 bases, 2 bases remained unmatched. CDR3 residues: CASSPAGGYQETQYF. In DNA, the CDR3 is TGTGCCAGCAGCCCAGCGGGGGGGTACCAAGAGACCCAGTACTTC.

The chain joins TRBV15 to TRBJ2-1; D might be TRBD1 (6 bases). The germline gives CDR1 LNHNV, CDR2 YYDKDF (reference sequence). Trimming removed 3 bases at V and 5 bases at J, with 17 bases between. The CDR3 spans 16 residues. In DNA form, the CDR3 reads TGTGCCACCAGCAGTGCACCGGGACAACCAAACAATGAGCAGTTCTTC. Translating gives CATSSAPGQPNNEQFF.

This clonotype was seen ten or more times. The genes are TRBV7-9 and TRBJ2-1; a possible D gene is TRBD2 (6 bases). V gave up 4 bases and J gave up 6 bases, with 16 bases separating them. This CDR3 contains 15 residues. From germline, CDR1 is SEHNR and CDR2 FQNEAQ (reference sequence). The CDR3 loop is CASSSVRGPFNEQFF. The CDR3 DNA reads as TGTGCCAGCAGCTCCGTGCGGGGACCATTCAATGAGCAGTTCTTC. Full variable domain (remainder filled in from reference TRBV7-9 and TRBJ2-1): DTGVSQNPRHKITKRGQNVTFRCDPISEHNRLYWYRQTLGQGPEFLTYFQNEAQLEKSRLLSDRFSAERPKGSFSTLEIQRTEQGDSAMYLCASSSVRGPFNEQFFGPGTRLTVL.

For this clonotype: Sequence at one end of the junction differs from germline and may be a read error. Here the CDR3 DNA reads TGTGCCGGCAGCTCACAGGGGGGCAACGAGCAGTACTTC. This translates into CAGSSQGGNEQYF. The rearrangement uses TRBV7-2 and TRBJ2-7, with 8 nucleotides matching TRBD1. CDR3 length: 13 residues. Germline V gives CDR1 SGHTA, CDR2 FQGNSA.

This clonotype was recorded at least ten times. The chain links TRBV12-3 or TRBV12-4 to TRBJ2-1; perhaps TRBD1 as D (6 bases). This CDR3 is built from 14 residues. V dropped 3 bases and J dropped 4 bases, with 10 bases sitting between them. The DNA for the CDR3 is TGTGCCAGCAGTTTTCACCAGGGGTACAATGAGCAGTTCTTC. Its translation: CASSFHQGYNEQFF.

To note about this clonotype: This may stem from a read error, because a much larger clone lies one nucleotide away. V usage is TRBV12-3 or TRBV12-4 and J usage is TRBJ1-2, with 7 bases lining up with TRBD1. This CDR3 has 13 amino acids. The J segment lost 2 bases and the V segment lost 6 bases, leaving 3 bases of the junction unmatched. The CDR3 DNA sequence: TGTGCCAGCAGGCGACAGGGAAACTATGGCTACACCTTC. This gives the protein CASRRQGNYGYTF.

This clonotype has only one observation. A read error may explain this, as a much larger clone is one base away. The chain has TRBV30 and TRBJ1-2; D gene uncertain. Germline lookup yields CDR1 GTSNPN and CDR2 SVGIG (reference sequence). V was cut by 5 bases and J by 3 bases, with 13 bases left in between. The CDR3 totals 13 residues. The chain's CDR3 is CAWRDSEDYGYTF. The CDR3 DNA reads as TGTGCCTGGCGTGATTCAGAGGACTATGGCTACACCTTC.

This clonotype was seen only a few times. This chain joins TRBV12-3 or TRBV12-4 and TRBJ2-2; 8 nucleotides match TRBD2. The V gene end was trimmed by 3 bases and the J gene end by 0 bases; junction bases not matched to a gene: 6. The CDR3 is 17 residues long. The CDR3 DNA reads TGTGCCAGCAGTTTCCCGGGGGGGTTCTCGAACACCGGGGAGCTGTTTTTT. Protein sequence: CASSFPGGFSNTGELFF.

This clonotype was recorded many times. This chain links TRBV6-2 or TRBV6-3 with TRBJ2-7; 8 bases line up with TRBD2. The CDR3 contains 14 residues. Germline V gene sequence: CDR1 MNHEY, CDR2 SVGEGT. V shed 6 bases, J shed 7 bases, and the junction held 11 bases outside the gene matches. CDR3 nucleotides: TGTGCCAGCAGCTTTCTGGGACTAGGCTCGGAGCAGTACTTC. This gives the protein CASSFLGLGSEQYF.

A note on this clonotype: A much larger clone lies a single base off, so this may be a read error. This chain uses TRBV30 with TRBJ2-3; tentative D call: TRBD1 (6 bases). The CDR3 has 13 residues. Germline V gene data show CDR1 as GTSNPN and CDR2 as SVGIG (reference sequence). Trimming took 8 bases from V and 1 from J, leaving 13 bases between them. CDR3 DNA sequence: TGTGCCGGGAACTCAGGGGGCACAGATACGCAGTATTTT. Its protein is CAGNSGGTDTQYF.

This clonotype was counted ten times or more. The V gene is TRBV7-2, the J gene TRBJ1-4, with D maybe TRBD1 (6 bases). This CDR3 is 15 amino acids long. The V and J ends lost 5 bases and 0 bases respectively, with 10 bases between them. Germline V CDR1 and CDR2: SGHTA, FQGNSA. The CDR3 DNA sequence: TGTGCCAGCAGCCAGACAGGTCCAACTAATGAAAAACTGTTTTTT. Translation gives CASSQTGPTNEKLFF.

This clonotype has just a few counts. The chain employs TRBV7-2 and TRBJ2-3, with 10 bases aligning to TRBD2. The CDR3 has 15 amino acids. Germline lookup yields CDR1 SGHTA and CDR2 FQGNSA. The CDR3 loop reads CATGSGGAWTDTQYF. As DNA, the CDR3 is TGTGCAACGGGGAGCGGGGGGGCGTGGACAGATACGCAGTATTTT.

Many counts were recorded for this clonotype. This chain joins TRBV6-2 or TRBV6-3 and TRBJ2-5, with D perhaps matching TRBD1 (6 bases). Trimming removed 2 bases at V and 1 base at J, with 23 bases between. The length of the CDR3 is 19 residues. Germline loops: CDR1 MNHEY, CDR2 SVGEGT. The CDR3 spells CASSYTAPGQGFFQETQYF. The CDR3 DNA sequence: TGTGCCAGCAGTTACACCGCGCCGGGACAAGGGTTTTTCCAAGAGACCCAGTACTTC.

CDR3 sequence: CASSGQGGFRNEQFF. CDR3 nucleotides: TGTGCCAGCAGCGGACAGGGCGGTTTCAGGAATGAGCAGTTCTTC. The chain uses TRBV5-6 and TRBJ2-1; TRBD1 matches 8 bases. This CDR3 region has 15 residues. After removal of 4 bases from V and 7 bases from J, the junction contained 10 bases not matched to a gene. Germline V gene data show CDR1 as SGHDT and CDR2 as YYEEEE.

The chain recombines TRBV6-4 with TRBJ2-1; 12 nucleotides align to TRBD1. From germline, CDR1 is MRHNA and CDR2 SNTAGT. CDR3 length: 16 residues. V dropped 3 bases and J dropped 6; count of bases not matched to a gene: 6. For the CDR3, the DNA is TGTGCCAGCAGTGAGGACCCGGGACAGGGGGCCAATGAGCAGTTCTTC. This gives the protein CASSEDPGQGANEQFF.

This clonotype was seen repeatedly, ten times or more. The J gene is TRBJ2-6, the V gene TRBV20-1; no clear D gene. V gave up 2 bases and J gave up 2 bases, with 16 bases separating them. The germline V gene has CDR1 DFQATT and CDR2 SNEGSKA (reference sequence). This CDR3 spans 17 amino acids. As DNA, the CDR3 is TGCAGTGCTAGAAACCCCCAAATGCTGCCTGGGGCCAACGTCCTGACTTTC. Amino acids: CSARNPQMLPGANVLTF.